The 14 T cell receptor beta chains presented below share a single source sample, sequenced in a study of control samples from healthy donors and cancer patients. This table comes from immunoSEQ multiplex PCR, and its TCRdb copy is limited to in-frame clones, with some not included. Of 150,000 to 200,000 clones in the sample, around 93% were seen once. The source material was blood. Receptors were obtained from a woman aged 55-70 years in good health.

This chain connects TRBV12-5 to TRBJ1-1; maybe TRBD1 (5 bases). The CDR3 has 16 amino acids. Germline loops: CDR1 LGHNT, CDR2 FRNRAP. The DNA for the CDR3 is TGTGCCCCGCGGGGCATGGCGGGGGGGGTATGCCCTGAAGCTTTCTTT. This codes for CAPRGMAGGVCPEAFF.

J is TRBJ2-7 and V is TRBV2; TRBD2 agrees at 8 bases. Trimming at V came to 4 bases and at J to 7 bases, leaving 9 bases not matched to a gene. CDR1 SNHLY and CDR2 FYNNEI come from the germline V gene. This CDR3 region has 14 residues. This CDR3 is CASSGGGTRREQYF. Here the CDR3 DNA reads TGTGCCAGCAGTGGAGGGGGGACTAGGCGAGAGCAGTACTTC.

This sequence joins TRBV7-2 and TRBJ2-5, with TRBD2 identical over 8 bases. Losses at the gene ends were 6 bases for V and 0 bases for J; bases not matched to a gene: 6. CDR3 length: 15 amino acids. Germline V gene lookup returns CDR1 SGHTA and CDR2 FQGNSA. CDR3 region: CASRRIAGNQETQYF. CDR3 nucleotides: TGTGCCAGCAGACGAATAGCGGGAAACCAAGAGACCCAGTACTTC.

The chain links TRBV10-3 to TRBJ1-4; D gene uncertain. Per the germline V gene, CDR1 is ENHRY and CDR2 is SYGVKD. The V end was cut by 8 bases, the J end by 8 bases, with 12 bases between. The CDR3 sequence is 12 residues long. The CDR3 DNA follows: TGTGCCATCGGGAAGGTTGGGGAAAAACTGTTTTTT. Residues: CAIGKVGEKLFF.

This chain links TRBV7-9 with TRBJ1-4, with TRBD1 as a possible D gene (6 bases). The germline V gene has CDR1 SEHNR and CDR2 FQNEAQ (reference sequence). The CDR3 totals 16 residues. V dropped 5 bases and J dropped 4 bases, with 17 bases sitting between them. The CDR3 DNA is TGTGCCAGCAGCCTCAATGGACAGCTCCTTAATGAAAAACTGTTTTTT. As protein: CASSLNGQLLNEKLFF.

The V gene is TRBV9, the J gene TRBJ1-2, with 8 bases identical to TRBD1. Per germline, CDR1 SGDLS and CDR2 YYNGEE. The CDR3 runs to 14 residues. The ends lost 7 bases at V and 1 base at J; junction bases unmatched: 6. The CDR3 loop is CASAGGQDNYGYTF. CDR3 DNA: TGTGCCAGCGCCGGGGGACAGGATAACTATGGCTACACCTTC.

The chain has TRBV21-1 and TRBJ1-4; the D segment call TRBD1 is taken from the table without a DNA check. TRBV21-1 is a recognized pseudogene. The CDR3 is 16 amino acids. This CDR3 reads CASSKKGDRAGEKLFF. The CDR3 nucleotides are TGTGCCAGCAGCAAAAAAGGGGACAGGGCGGGGGAAAAACTGTTTTTT.

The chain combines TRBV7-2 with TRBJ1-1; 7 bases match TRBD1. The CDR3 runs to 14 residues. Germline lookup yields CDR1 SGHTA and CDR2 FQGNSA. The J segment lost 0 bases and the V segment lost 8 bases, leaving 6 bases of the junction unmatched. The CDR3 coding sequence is TGTGCCAGCCTACCGGGACAGATGAACACTGAAGCTTTCTTT. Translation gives CASLPGQMNTEAFF.

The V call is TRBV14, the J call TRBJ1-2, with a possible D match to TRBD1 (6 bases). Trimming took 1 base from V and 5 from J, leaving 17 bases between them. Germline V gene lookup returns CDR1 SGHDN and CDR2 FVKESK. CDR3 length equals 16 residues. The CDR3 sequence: CASSQAGGRGEYGYTF. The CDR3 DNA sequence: TGTGCCAGCAGCCAAGCTGGGGGCAGGGGAGAGTATGGCTACACCTTC.

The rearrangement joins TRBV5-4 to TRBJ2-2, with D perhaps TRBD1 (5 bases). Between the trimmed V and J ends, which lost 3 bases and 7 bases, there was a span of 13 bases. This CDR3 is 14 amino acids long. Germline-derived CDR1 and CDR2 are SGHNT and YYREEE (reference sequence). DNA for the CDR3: TGTGCCAGCAGCTCTCAGGGTGTGGGCGGGGAGCTGTTTTTT. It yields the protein CASSSQGVGGELFF. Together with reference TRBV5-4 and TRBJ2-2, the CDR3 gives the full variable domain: ETGVTQSPTHLIKTRGQQVTLRCSSQSGHNTVSWYQQALGQGPQFIFQYYREEENGRGNFPPRFSGLQFPNYSSELNVNALELDDSALYLCASSSQGVGGELFFGEGSRLTVL.

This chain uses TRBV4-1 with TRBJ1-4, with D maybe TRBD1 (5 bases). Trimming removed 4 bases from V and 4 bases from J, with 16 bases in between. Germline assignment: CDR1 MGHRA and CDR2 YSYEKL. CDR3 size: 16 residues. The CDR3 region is CASSPPAGRVNEKLFF. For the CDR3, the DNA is TGCGCCAGCAGCCCCCCCGCGGGCAGGGTTAATGAAAAACTGTTTTTT.

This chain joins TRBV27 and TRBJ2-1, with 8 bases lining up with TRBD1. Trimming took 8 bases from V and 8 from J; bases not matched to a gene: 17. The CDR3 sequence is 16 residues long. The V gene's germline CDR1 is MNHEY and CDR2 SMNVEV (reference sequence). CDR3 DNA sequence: TGTGCCAGCCGTCGTACTGCCGGGACAGGTAGCGATGAGCAGTTCTTC. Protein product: CASRRTAGTGSDEQFF.

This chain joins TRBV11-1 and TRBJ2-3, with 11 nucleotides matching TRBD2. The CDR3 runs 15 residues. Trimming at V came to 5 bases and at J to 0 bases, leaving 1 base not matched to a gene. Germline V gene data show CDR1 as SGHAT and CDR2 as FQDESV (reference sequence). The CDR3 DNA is TGTGCCAGCAGCCGGACTAGCGGGAGCACAGATACGCAGTATTTT. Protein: CASSRTSGSTDTQYF.

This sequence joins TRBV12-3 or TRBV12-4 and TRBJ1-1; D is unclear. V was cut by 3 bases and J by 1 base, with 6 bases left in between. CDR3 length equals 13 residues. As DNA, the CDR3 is TGTGCCAGCAGTTTTGAGTGGAACACTGAAGCTTTCTTT. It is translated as CASSFEWNTEAFF.